The sequence of this TCR beta chain was determined in a study of blood T cell repertoires in COVID-19. Study-level information: From the United States, Italy and Spain came samples of acute and convalescent COVID-19. Sources were T cells, B-cell-depleted T cells, or PBMCs; the material itself was cDNA or gDNA.

Across about 22 US areas, participants ranged in age from about 18 to 100 years. Allocation to cohorts depended on clinical history reported by the participants. Germline V gene lookup returns CDR1 SGHRS and CDR2 YFSETQ. V was cut by 4 bases and J by 6 bases, with 18 bases left in between. The CDR3 has 15 residues. The protocol was immunoSEQ multiplex PCR, while the TCRdb copy is restricted to in-frame clones and leaves out a portion. The sample shows over 250,000 clones, 85% to 90% of them seen only once. There are a few counts of this clone. V is TRBV5-1 and J is TRBJ2-3; weak D call: TRBD1 (6 bases). Sequenced sample: PBMCs or T cells enriched from blood (not recorded which). The source of this sequence is a woman in her fifties or sixties who had recovered from COVID-19. DNA of the CDR3: TGCGCCAGCAGCAGGCAGGGGCCTGACCAGGATACGCAGTATTTT. This codes for CASSRQGPDQDTQYF.